This T cell receptor beta chain was identified during a study of T cell responses to AZD1222 COVID-19 vaccine. Details on this clone: Its target is not known.

The study, taken as a whole, reports: Spike-specific TCR breadth and depth rose after two AZD1222 doses. It should be noted that donors were predominantly white British and more often female, and clonal diversity was possibly underestimated. Dominant at 160-218 and 743-854, vaccine-associated CD4 TCRs also spanned spike.

Per the germline V gene, CDR1 is GTSNPN and CDR2 is SVGIG (reference sequence). The CDR3 is made up of 11 amino acids. The V segment lost 5 bases and the J segment 5 bases; nucleotides outside the gene matches: 1. Measured with immunoSEQ multiplex PCR; TCRdb has only the in-frame clones, and not every one. This table holds 60,000 to 85,000 clones, about three quarters found once. The sample consisted of peripheral blood, taken 28 days after the second dose of the MenACWY control vaccine. The genes are TRBV30 and TRBJ2-7; 9 bases align to TRBD1. The receptor was derived from an adult who received the MenACWY meningococcal vaccine as a control. The CDR3 here is CAWGDRDEQYF. In DNA, the CDR3 is TGTGCCTGGGGGGACAGGGACGAGCAGTACTTC.